What follows are 16 T cell receptor beta chains derived from one specimen sequenced in a study of blood T cells in healthy people across ages. The authors ran a second PCR of roughly 6 to 12 cycles using a sample-barcoded 5' primer and a J-beta primer mix. TCRdb independently ran MiXCR on the 5' RACE reads; one entry per CDR3 protein. This table holds more than 1 million distinct CDR3 sequences, 40% to 50% found once. The source material was blood. These receptors all stem from a woman aged 60-75 years in good health.

The chain is built from TRBV28 and TRBJ2-7, with TRBD2 identical over 8 bases. The CDR3 covers 18 residues. The V gene end was trimmed by 4 bases and the J gene end by 1 base; junction bases not matched to a gene: 15. Germline CDR1 is MDHEN and CDR2 is SYDVKM. The CDR3 sequence is CASSSIPAGVSGSYEQYF. CDR3 nucleotides: TGTGCCAGCAGTTCAATCCCAGCGGGGGTAAGTGGGTCCTACGAGCAGTACTTC.

CDR3: CASSLAPSGSGTDTQYF. CDR3 in DNA: TGTGCCAGCAGCTTAGCCCCTAGCGGGAGCGGAACAGATACGCAGTATTTT. This sequence joins TRBV7-7 and TRBJ2-3; 10 bases map to TRBD2. Germline loops: CDR1 SSHAT, CDR2 FNYEAQ (reference sequence). The CDR3 spans 17 residues. V lost 0 bases, J lost 3 bases, and 6 bases stayed unmatched.

This clonotype was counted a few times. The J gene is TRBJ2-7, the V gene TRBV27, with D perhaps given as TRBD1 or TRBD2 (6 bases each). The CDR3 contains 14 residues. Trimming took 1 base from V and 6 from J, leaving 13 bases between them. Germline V lookup: CDR1 MNHEY, CDR2 SMNVEV (reference sequence). The CDR3 loop reads CASSLWGAGSEQYF. CDR3 coding DNA: TGTGCCAGCAGTTTATGGGGGGCGGGTAGCGAGCAGTACTTC.

The J gene is TRBJ2-1, the V gene TRBV24-1; TRBD1 matches 8 bases. CDR1 KGHDR and CDR2 SFDVKD come from the germline V gene. V gave up 1 base and J gave up 8 bases; unmatched junction bases: 9. This CDR3 has 16 residues. The CDR3 DNA sequence: TGTGCCACCAGTGATTTTCCTCGGACAGGGTCGGATGAGCAGTTCTTC. It translates to CATSDFPRTGSDEQFF.

Comment on this clonotype: The junction does not match germline at one end; this may be a read error. The V gene is TRBV9, the J gene TRBJ2-5; maybe TRBD2 (6 bases). Germline V gene lookup returns CDR1 SGDLS and CDR2 YYNGEE. The CDR3 runs 12 residues. CDR3 region: CACSVGAGPVYF. CDR3 sequence (DNA): TGTGCCTGCAGCGTAGGGGCGGGACCGGTGTACTTC.

V usage is TRBV25-1 and J usage is TRBJ2-5; the D gene is possibly TRBD1 (6 bases). Matching the DNA end better, TRBJ2-7 makes the J call doubtful. Looked up from germline, CDR1 is MGHDK and CDR2 is SYGVNS. CDR3 size: 15 residues. This CDR3 reads CASSDPAGVINEQYF. CDR3 sequence (DNA): TGTGCCAGCAGTGATCCGGCAGGGGTGATCAACGAGCAGTACTTC.

In this sample, this clonotype turned up a few times. V usage is TRBV6-2 or TRBV6-3 and J usage is TRBJ2-5, with D tentatively TRBD1 (5 bases). Deletions cut 5 bases from V and 4 bases from J, with 14 bases between. The CDR3 is 14 amino acids. Looked up from germline, CDR1 is MNHEY and CDR2 is SVGEGT. The CDR3 reads CASSPPRQLETQYF. The CDR3 nucleotides read TGTGCCAGCAGTCCTCCCCGACAGCTAGAGACCCAGTACTTC.

This clonotype was seen many times. J is TRBJ1-2 and V is TRBV12-3 or TRBV12-4; maybe TRBD1 (5 bases). V lost 5 bases to trimming and J lost 5 bases, with 15 bases between them. The CDR3 sequence is 14 residues long. DNA for the CDR3: TGTGCCAGCAGTGCAGGACACAAGGCGTATGGCTACACCTTC. Amino acids: CASSAGHKAYGYTF.

With respect to this clonotype: A read error may explain this, as a much larger clone is one base away. This chain joins TRBV7-9 and TRBJ2-7, with 11 positions matching TRBD2. The J call is in doubt because the DNA end fits TRBJ2-1 better. This CDR3 is 19 amino acids long. CDR1 and CDR2 from the germline V gene are SEHNR and FQNEAQ (reference sequence). The CDR3 region is CASTIQALAGGPRMNEQFF. As DNA, the CDR3 is TGTGCCAGCACCATCCAGGCCCTAGCGGGAGGCCCCAGGATGAATGAGCAGTTCTTC.

The J gene is TRBJ1-2, the V gene TRBV10-3; possibly TRBD1 for D (5 bases). Germline CDR1 reads ENHRY; CDR2 reads SYGVKD. With 2 bases removed from V and 7 bases from J, the gap between germline ends came to 20 bases. CDR3 length equals 16 residues. CDR3 coding DNA: TGTGCCATCAGTGAGCCGCGGGGCGGCTCGGGAGGTGGCTACACCTTC. Translating gives CAISEPRGGSGGGYTF.

The chain is built from TRBV4-1 and TRBJ2-7; D gene unclear. The CDR3 length is 15 residues. The germline gives CDR1 MGHRA, CDR2 YSYEKL. The V end lost 3 bases, the J end lost 4 bases, and 16 bases lay between the germline ends. CDR3 sequence reads: CASSQEPAQSYEQYF. The CDR3 DNA is TGCGCCAGCAGCCAGGAACCAGCACAATCATACGAGCAGTACTTC.

The CDR3 DNA sequence: TGTGCCACCAGCCCCCCCGGGGGCAATGAGCAGTTCTTC. Translation gives CATSPPGGNEQFF. V and J are TRBV24-1 and TRBJ2-1, with D possibly matching TRBD2 (6 bases). Deletions cut 7 bases from V and 6 bases from J, with 12 bases between. This CDR3 is built from 13 residues. The V gene's germline CDR1 is KGHDR and CDR2 SFDVKD.

This clonotype came up a few times. This CDR3 is CSVEGGVTDTQYF. In DNA, the CDR3 is TGCAGCGTTGAGGGGGGAGTAACAGATACGCAGTATTTT. The chain carries TRBV29-1 and TRBJ2-3; D is perhaps TRBD2 (6 bases). The germline V gene encodes CDR1 SQVTM and CDR2 ANQGSEA. Trimming took off 3 bases at V and 3 bases at J, with 10 bases between the two ends. The CDR3 is made up of 13 amino acids.

The table lists this clonotype with a few counts. This chain links TRBV20-1 with TRBJ2-1; 8 bases agree with TRBD1. The trim removed 1 base at V and 9 bases at J, leaving 11 bases unmatched. Germline CDR1 reads DFQATT; CDR2 reads SNEGSKA (reference sequence). The CDR3 extends over 15 amino acids. The CDR3 sequence: CSARGGSRQGSEQFF. CDR3 nucleotide sequence: TGCAGTGCTAGAGGGGGATCGAGACAGGGGTCTGAGCAGTTCTTC.

The genes are TRBV6-1 and TRBJ2-1, with 13 bases that match TRBD2. CDR3 size: 15 residues. Germline CDR1 reads MNHNS; CDR2 reads SASEGT. V was clipped by 6 bases and J by 9 bases; unmatched bases: 8. The CDR3 nucleotides read TGTGCCAGCAGACCAAAACTAGCGGGAGGGATTGAGCAGTTCTTC. Translating gives CASRPKLAGGIEQFF.

This clonotype was detected a few times. The chain is built from TRBV27 and TRBJ2-3, with 10 bases fitting TRBD1. Trimming at V came to 3 bases and at J to 4 bases, leaving 4 bases not matched to a gene. The germline CDR1 and CDR2 sequences are MNHEY and SMNVEV (reference sequence). The CDR3 runs to 15 residues. DNA for the CDR3: TGTGCCAGCAGTTTCGACAGGGGGCAGTCAGATACGCAGTATTTT. Its translation: CASSFDRGQSDTQYF.